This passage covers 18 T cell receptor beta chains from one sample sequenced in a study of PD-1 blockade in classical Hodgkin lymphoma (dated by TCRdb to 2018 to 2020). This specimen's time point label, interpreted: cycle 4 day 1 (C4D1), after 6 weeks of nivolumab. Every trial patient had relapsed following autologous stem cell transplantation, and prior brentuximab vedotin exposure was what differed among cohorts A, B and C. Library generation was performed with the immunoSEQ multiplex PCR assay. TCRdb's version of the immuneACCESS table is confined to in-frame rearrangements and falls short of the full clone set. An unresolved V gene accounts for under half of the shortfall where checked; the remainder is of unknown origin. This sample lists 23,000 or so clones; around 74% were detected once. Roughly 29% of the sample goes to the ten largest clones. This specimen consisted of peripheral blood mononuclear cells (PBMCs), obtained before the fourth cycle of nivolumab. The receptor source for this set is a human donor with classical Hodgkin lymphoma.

The CDR3 region is CASSLKSGSSYEQYF. CDR3 bases: TGTGCCAGCAGCTTAAAAAGCGGTAGCTCCTACGAGCAGTACTTC. The chain links TRBV7-2 to TRBJ2-7, with a weak D call TRBD2 (5 bases). Per the germline V gene, CDR1 is SGHTA and CDR2 is FQGNSA. The CDR3 is 15 residues long. Deletions cut 2 bases from V and 0 bases from J, with 11 bases between.

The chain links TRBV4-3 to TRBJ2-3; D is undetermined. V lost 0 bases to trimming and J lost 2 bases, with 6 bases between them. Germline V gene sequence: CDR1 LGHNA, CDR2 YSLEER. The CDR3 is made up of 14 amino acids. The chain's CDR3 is CASSQEYTTDTQYF. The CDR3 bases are TGCGCCAGCAGCCAAGAATACACCACAGATACGCAGTATTTT.

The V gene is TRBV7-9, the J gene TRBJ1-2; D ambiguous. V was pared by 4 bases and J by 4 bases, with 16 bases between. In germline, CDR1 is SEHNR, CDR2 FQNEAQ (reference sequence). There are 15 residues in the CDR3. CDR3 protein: CASSSDGSFPYGYTF. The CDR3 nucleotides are TGTGCCAGCAGCTCGGACGGAAGCTTCCCCTATGGCTACACCTTC.

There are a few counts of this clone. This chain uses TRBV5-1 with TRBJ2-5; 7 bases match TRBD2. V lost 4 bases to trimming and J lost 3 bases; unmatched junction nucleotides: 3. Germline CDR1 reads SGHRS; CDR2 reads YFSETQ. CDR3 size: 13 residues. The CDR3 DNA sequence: TGCGCCAGCAGCCCCGGACTAGAAGAGACCCAGTACTTC. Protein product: CASSPGLEETQYF.

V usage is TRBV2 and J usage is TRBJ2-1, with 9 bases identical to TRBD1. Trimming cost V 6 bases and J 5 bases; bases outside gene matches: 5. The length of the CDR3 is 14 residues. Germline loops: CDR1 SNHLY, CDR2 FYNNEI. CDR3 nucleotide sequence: TGTGCCAGCAGGGGGGGGACAGGGAACAATGAGCAGTTCTTC. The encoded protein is CASRGGTGNNEQFF. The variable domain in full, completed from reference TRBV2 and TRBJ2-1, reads EPEVTQTPSHQVTQMGQEVILRCVPISNHLYFYWYRQILGQKVEFLVSFYNNEISEKSEIFDDQFSVERPDGSNFTLKIRSTKLEDSAMYFCASRGGTGNNEQFFGPGTRLTVL.

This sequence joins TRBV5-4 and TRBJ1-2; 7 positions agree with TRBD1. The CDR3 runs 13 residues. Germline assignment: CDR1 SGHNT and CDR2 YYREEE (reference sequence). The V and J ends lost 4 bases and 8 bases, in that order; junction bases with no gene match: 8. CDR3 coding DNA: TGTGCCAGCAGCCCGGGACAGTCGGGGGGCTACACCTTC. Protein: CASSPGQSGGYTF.

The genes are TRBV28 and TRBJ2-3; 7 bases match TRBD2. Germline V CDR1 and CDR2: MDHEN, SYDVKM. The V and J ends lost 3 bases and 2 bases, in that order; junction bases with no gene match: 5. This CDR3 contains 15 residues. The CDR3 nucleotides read TGTGCCAGCAGTTTCCCTAGCGGACACACAGATACGCAGTATTTT. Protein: CASSFPSGHTDTQYF.

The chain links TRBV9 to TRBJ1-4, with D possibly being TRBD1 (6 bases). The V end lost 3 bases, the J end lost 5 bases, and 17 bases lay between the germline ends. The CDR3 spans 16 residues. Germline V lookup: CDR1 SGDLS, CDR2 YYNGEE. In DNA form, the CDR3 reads TGTGCCAGCAGCGGAAGACAGGCGGCGATAAATGAAAAACTGTTTTTT. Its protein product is CASSGRQAAINEKLFF. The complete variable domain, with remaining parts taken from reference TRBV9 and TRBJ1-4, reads DSGVTQTPKHLITATGQRVTLRCSPRSGDLSVYWYQQSLDQGLQFLIQYYNGEERAKGNILERFSAQQFPDLHSELNLSSLELGDSALYFCASSGRQAAINEKLFFGSGTQLSVL.

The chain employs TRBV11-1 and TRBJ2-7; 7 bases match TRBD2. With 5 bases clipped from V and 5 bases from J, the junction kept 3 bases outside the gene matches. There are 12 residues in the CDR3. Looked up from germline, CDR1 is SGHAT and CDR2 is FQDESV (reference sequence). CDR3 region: CASSPRGDEQYF. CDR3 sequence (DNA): TGTGCCAGCAGCCCCCGGGGGGACGAGCAGTACTTC.

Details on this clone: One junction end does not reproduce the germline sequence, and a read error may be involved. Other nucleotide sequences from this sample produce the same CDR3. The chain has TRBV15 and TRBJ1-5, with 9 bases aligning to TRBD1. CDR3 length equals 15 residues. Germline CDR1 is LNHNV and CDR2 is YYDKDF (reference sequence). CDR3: CATSTIRQGGQPQHF. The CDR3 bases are TGCGCCACCAGCACCATTAGACAGGGGGGTCAGCCCCAGCATTTT.

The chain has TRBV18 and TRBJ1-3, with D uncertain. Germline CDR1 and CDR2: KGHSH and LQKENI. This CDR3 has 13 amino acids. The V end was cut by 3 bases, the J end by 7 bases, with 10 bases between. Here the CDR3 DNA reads TGTGCCAGCTCACCCGCCGAATTGAACACCATATATTTT. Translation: CASSPAELNTIYF.

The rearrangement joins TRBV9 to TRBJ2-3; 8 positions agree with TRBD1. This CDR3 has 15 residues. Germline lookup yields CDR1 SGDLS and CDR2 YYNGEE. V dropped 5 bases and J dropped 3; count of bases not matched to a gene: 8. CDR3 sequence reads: CASSNRGARTDTQYF. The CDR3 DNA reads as TGTGCCAGCAGTAACAGGGGGGCCCGTACAGATACGCAGTATTTT.

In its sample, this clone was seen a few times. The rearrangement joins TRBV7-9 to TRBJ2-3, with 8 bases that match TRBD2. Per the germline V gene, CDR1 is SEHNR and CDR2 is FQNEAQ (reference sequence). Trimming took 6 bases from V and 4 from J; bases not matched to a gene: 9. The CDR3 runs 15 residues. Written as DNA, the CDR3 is TGTGCCAGCAGGCTGTTCGGGGGGGCCGCAGATACGCAGTATTTT. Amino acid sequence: CASRLFGGAADTQYF.

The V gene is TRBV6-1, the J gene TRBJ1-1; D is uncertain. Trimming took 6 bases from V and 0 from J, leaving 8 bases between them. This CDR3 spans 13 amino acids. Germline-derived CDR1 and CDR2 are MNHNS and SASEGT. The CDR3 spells CASRLGLNTEAFF. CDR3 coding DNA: TGTGCCAGCAGACTAGGACTGAACACTGAAGCTTTCTTT.

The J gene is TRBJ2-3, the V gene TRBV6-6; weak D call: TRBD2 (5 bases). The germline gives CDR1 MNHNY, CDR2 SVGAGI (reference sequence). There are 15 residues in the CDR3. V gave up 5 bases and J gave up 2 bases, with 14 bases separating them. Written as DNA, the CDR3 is TGTGCCAGCAGTGGATTAGGACTTTCCACAGATACGCAGTATTTT. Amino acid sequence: CASSGLGLSTDTQYF.

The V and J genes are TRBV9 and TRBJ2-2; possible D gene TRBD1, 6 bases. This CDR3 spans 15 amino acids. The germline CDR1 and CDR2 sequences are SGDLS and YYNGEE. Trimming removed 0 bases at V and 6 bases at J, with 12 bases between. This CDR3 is CASSVEKGVPGELFF. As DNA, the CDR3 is TGTGCCAGCAGCGTAGAAAAGGGGGTTCCCGGGGAGCTGTTTTTT.

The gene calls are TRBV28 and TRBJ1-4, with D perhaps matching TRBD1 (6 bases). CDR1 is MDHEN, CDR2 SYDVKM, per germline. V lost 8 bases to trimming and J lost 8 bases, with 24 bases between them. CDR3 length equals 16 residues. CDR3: CASDGASGRGEEKLFF. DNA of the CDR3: TGTGCCAGCGACGGGGCTTCAGGGAGGGGGGAAGAAAAACTGTTTTTT.

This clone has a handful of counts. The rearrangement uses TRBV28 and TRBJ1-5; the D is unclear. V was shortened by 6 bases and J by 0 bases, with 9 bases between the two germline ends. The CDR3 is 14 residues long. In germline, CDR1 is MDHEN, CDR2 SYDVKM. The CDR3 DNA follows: TGTGCCAGCAGCCCTAACTATAGCAATCAGCCCCAGCATTTT. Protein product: CASSPNYSNQPQHF.